Below, 10 T cell receptor beta chains from the same sample are listed, as sequenced in a study of identical twins (dated by TCRdb to the mid-2010s). Receptors were amplified or captured by 5' RACE. Data came from an Illumina HiSeq 2000. TCRdb reanalyzed the raw reads on its own, using fastp at Q25 for trimming and MiXCR for clone calling, and kept in-frame beta chains. A single entry per CDR3 protein holds the most common genes and DNA from its merged rows. The sample table shows around 510,000 distinct CDR3 sequences, and approximately 14% are seen once. Of the sample, more than 0.8% falls within the top ten clones. These data were also filed under a second study, of yellow fever vaccine responses in identical twins.

Sequenced: CD4+ T cells sorted from blood. These receptors were collected from a woman between 18 and 30 years old in good health.

The chain combines TRBV12-5 with TRBJ2-1; D unresolved. Looked up from germline, CDR1 is LGHNT and CDR2 is FRNRAP. V lost 6 bases and J lost 8, with 8 bases in between. The CDR3 spans 11 residues. Here the CDR3 DNA reads TGTGCTAGTGGCCTCGGGTATGAGCAGTTCTTC. Residues: CASGLGYEQFF.

The chain employs TRBV10-3 and TRBJ2-3; 10 bases align to TRBD2. CDR1 ENHRY and CDR2 SYGVKD come from the germline V gene. Trimming took 6 bases from V and 5 from J; bases not matched to a gene: 5. The CDR3 extends over 14 amino acids. For the CDR3, the DNA is TGTGCCATCAGCCAGCGGGAGGGGGGAGATACGCAGTATTTT. Encoded protein: CAISQREGGDTQYF.

This chain connects TRBV6-2 or TRBV6-3 to TRBJ2-5; D call uncertain. V was shortened by 6 bases and J by 7 bases, with 18 bases between the two germline ends. CDR1 and CDR2 from the germline V gene are MNHEY and SVGEGT. The CDR3 has 14 amino acids. CDR3: CASRSTCAARTQYF. The DNA of the CDR3 is TGTGCCAGCAGAAGTACTTGCGCGGCTAGGACCCAGTACTTC.

As concerns this clonotype: This may be a read error: a much more frequent sequence differs by one nucleotide. This CDR3 is missing its conserved last phenylalanine or tryptophan, likely due to a read error. The chain employs TRBV14 and TRBJ2-5, with D unresolved. With 3 bases removed from V and 4 bases from J, the gap between germline ends came to 3 bases. The germline V gene encodes CDR1 SGHDN and CDR2 FVKESK. This CDR3 is built from 11 residues. The CDR3 sequence: CASSHGETQYY. CDR3 nucleotide sequence: TGTGCCAGCAGCCACGGAGAGACCCAGTACTAC.

The chain has TRBV5-1 and TRBJ2-2; D unresolved. V gave up 2 bases and J gave up 5 bases, with 10 bases separating them. The germline V gene has CDR1 SGHRS and CDR2 YFSETQ. The CDR3 covers 14 residues. CDR3 region: CASSLPIGTGELFF. In DNA, the CDR3 is TGCGCCAGCAGCTTACCCATCGGGACCGGGGAGCTGTTTTTT.

This clonotype was picked up a small number of times. The gene calls are TRBV10-3 and TRBJ2-7; D is possibly TRBD1 (6 bases). CDR3 length: 13 amino acids. CDR1 is ENHRY and CDR2 is SYGVKD in the germline V gene. Trimming cost V 10 bases and J 6 bases, with 19 bases left between them. The CDR3 DNA sequence: TGTGCCAGCACAGGGATTTCTTCAGCCGAGCAGTACTTC. Its protein is CASTGISSAEQYF.

This clonotype was found many times. The chain employs TRBV3-1 and TRBJ2-7, with 7 bases identical to TRBD2. CDR1 is LGHDT and CDR2 is YNNKEL in the germline V gene (reference sequence). CDR3 length: 13 residues. V shed 1 base, J shed 7 bases, and the junction held 4 bases outside the gene matches. In DNA form, the CDR3 reads TGTGCCAGCAGCCAAGTGAGAGCGGGGGAGCAGTACTTC. Its protein product is CASSQVRAGEQYF.

The chain is built from TRBV10-3 and TRBJ2-3, with a weak D call TRBD1 (6 bases). Germline CDR1 ENHRY, CDR2 SYGVKD. Trimming left V 11 bases short and J 3 bases short, with 15 bases between. This CDR3 has 13 amino acids. This CDR3 is CAARDIRTDTQYF. CDR3 sequence (DNA): TGTGCCGCCCGGGACATCAGAACAGATACGCAGTATTTT.

The CDR3 sequence: CASSKALLLRTSGSCRPTDTQYF. CDR3 DNA sequence: TGTGCCAGCAGCAAAGCGCTGTTACTCAGGACTAGCGGGAGTTGCCGTCCCACAGATACGCAGTATTTT. V usage is TRBV21-1 and J usage is TRBJ2-3; TRBD2, the D gene given by the table, was not confirmed from the DNA. TRBV21-1 is shown as a pseudogene. This CDR3 has 23 residues.

Note on this clonotype: Being one base from a much bigger clone, this may be a read error. CDR3 sequence: CASSPGTRLTGGLFF. The CDR3 nucleotides are TGCGCCAGCAGCCCGGGGACACGCCTCACCGGGGGGCTGTTTTTT. The V and J genes are TRBV5-1 and TRBJ2-2; D is possibly TRBD1 or TRBD2 (6 bases each). Germline V lookup: CDR1 SGHRS, CDR2 YFSETQ. This CDR3 contains 15 residues.